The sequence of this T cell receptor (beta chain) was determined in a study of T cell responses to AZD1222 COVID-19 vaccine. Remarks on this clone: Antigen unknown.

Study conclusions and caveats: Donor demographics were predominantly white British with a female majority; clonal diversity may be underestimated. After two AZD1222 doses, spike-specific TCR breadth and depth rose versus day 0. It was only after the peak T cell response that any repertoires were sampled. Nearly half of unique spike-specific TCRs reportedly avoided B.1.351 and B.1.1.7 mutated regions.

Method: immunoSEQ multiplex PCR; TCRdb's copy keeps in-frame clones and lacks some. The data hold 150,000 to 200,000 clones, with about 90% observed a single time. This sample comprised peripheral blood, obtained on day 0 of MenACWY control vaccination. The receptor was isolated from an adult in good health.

The CDR3 DNA reads TGTGCCACCTACCCACGACAGGGGGAGGGTGAGAATGGCTACACCTTC. Encoded protein: CATYPRQGEGENGYTF. The rearrangement uses TRBV27 and TRBJ1-2, with 9 bases fitting TRBD1. CDR1 and CDR2 (germline): MNHEY, SMNVEV (reference sequence). The CDR3 runs to 16 residues. V lost 10 bases, J lost 6 bases, and 18 bases stayed unmatched.